Sequencing of this TCR beta chain was carried out in a study of CD8 T cells in ankylosing spondylitis. Study-wide points: Reports of some motif variants in reactive arthritis synovial fluid and blood predate this one. From matched ankylosing spondylitis synovial fluid, disease-linked clones were reportedly recovered at significantly enriched levels. A TCR beta motif of 7 to 9 highly homologous variants seemed to mark ankylosing spondylitis blood.

Libraries of TCR beta came from quantitative 5'-RACE with molecular barcodes. TCRdb re-analysed the 5' RACE reads in MiXCR, keeping a single row per CDR3 protein. The sample holds some 220,000 distinct CDR3 sequences, approximately 8% seen once. V lost 0 bases, J lost 4 bases, and 12 bases lay in between. Germline-derived CDR1 and CDR2 are SGHRS and YFSETQ. The CDR3 runs 15 residues. There are many counts of this clonotype. The antigen remains undetermined. Sequencing was performed on blood, either unsorted or a sorted T cell fraction (not recorded which). The TCR originated in a female donor with ankylosing spondylitis or in good health (not recorded which). The V gene is TRBV5-1, the J gene TRBJ2-3; a possible D gene is TRBD2 (6 bases). The CDR3 region is CASSLGSGDSDTQYF. The DNA for the CDR3 is TGCGCCAGCAGCTTGGGGTCGGGAGATTCAGATACGCAGTATTTT.